This T cell receptor beta chain was recovered during a study of low-dose radiotherapy and immunotherapy resistance in tumors. On the study more broadly: Patients received cyclophosphamide 200 mg/m2 intravenously every two weeks, the day before radiation-immunotherapy.

Time point noted: after trial treatment. Treatment noted: LDRT plus nivolumab, ipilimumab, low-dose cyclophosphamide and aspirin (RACIN trial). This clonotype showed up many times. Primers targeting TRAV and TRBV primed first-strand cDNA, covering alpha and beta chains. A constant-region primer paired with the V-primer adapter amplified TCRs over 20 PCR cycles. A single record per CDR3 protein comes from TCRdb applying MiXCR to the reads. This table has about 39,000 distinct CDR3 sequences, 20% to 25% appearing once. CDR1 is SNHLY and CDR2 is FYNNEI in the germline V gene. The CDR3 consists of 15 residues. The junction had 10 bases not matched to a gene; V was cut back by 2 bases and J by 9 bases.

The clonotype was recovered from a female donor with ovarian cancer. The chain joins TRBV2 to TRBJ2-1; 7 positions agree with TRBD2. The sequences come from PBMCs, collected after low-dose radiotherapy plus immunotherapy. The CDR3: CASSEFPAGRGEQFF. For the CDR3, the DNA is TGTGCCAGCAGTGAATTTCCAGCGGGACGGGGTGAGCAGTTCTTC. Together with reference TRBV2 and TRBJ2-1, the CDR3 gives the full variable domain: EPEVTQTPSHQVTQMGQEVILRCVPISNHLYFYWYRQILGQKVEFLVSFYNNEISEKSEIFDDQFSVERPDGSNFTLKIRSTKLEDSAMYFCASSEFPAGRGEQFFGPGTRLTVL.